These 16 T cell receptor beta chains were sequenced from one sample in a study of molecular identifiers for immune sequencing clone quantification. TCRdb reanalysed the PCR reads using MiXCR and keeps one entry per CDR3 protein. The table shows some 580,000 distinct CDR3 sequences, with 25% occurring only once. The source material was naive CD8+ T cells from blood, with Jurkat cell RNA spiked in. Subset specified: FACS-sorted CD8+CD4-CCR7+CD45RA+ naive T cells. The receptors shown here come from a human donor in good health. Some libraries in this study had Jurkat cell RNA spiked in.

This chain connects TRBV10-2 to TRBJ1-1; TRBD1 aligns across 10 bases. CDR3 length equals 15 residues. The ends lost 2 bases at V and 4 bases at J; junction bases unmatched: 4. Germline values: CDR1 WSHSY, CDR2 SAAADI. In DNA form, the CDR3 reads TGCGCCAGCAGTGAGACTGGGACAGGGGTCACTGAAGCTTTCTTT. Its translation is CASSETGTGVTEAFF.

This clonotype has at least ten counts. V is TRBV6-5 and J is TRBJ1-2, with D possibly matching TRBD1 (5 bases). Per the germline V gene, CDR1 is MNHEY and CDR2 is SVGAGI. Deletions cut 2 bases from V and 2 bases from J, with 9 bases between. CDR3 length equals 14 residues. The chain's CDR3 is CASSYVGHNYGYTF. In nucleotides, the CDR3 is TGTGCCAGCAGTTACGTTGGACACAACTATGGCTACACCTTC.

The sample holds a few counts of this clonotype. V is TRBV2 and J is TRBJ1-1; TRBD1 is a possible D gene (5 bases). V was cut by 4 bases and J by 1 base, with 7 bases left in between. The CDR3 contains 13 residues. Germline V gene data show CDR1 as SNHLY and CDR2 as FYNNEI. The CDR3 DNA is TGTGCCAGCAGTGCAGGGAAGAACACTGAAGCTTTCTTT. This codes for CASSAGKNTEAFF.

About this clonotype: The junction and the germline gene differ at one end; a read error may be behind it. The chain uses TRBV7-9 and TRBJ2-3, with 9 positions matching TRBD2. In germline, CDR1 is SEHNR, CDR2 FQNEAQ (reference sequence). The CDR3 consists of 18 residues. CDR3 in amino acids: CASSLFPASGATTDTRYF. The CDR3 DNA reads as TGTGCCAGCAGCTTATTCCCGGCTAGCGGGGCAACGACAGATACGCGGTATTTT.

Notes on this clonotype: An end of the junction does not agree with germline; a read error may underlie this. V and J are TRBV6-2 or TRBV6-3 and TRBJ2-5; no clear D gene. The CDR3 is 14 residues long. Germline-derived CDR1 and CDR2 are MNHEY and SVGEGT. CDR3: CARSYQDGGEPPYF. The CDR3 bases are TGTGCCCGCAGTTACCAGGACGGTGGAGAGCCCCCGTACTTC.

V usage is TRBV6-2 or TRBV6-3 and J usage is TRBJ2-7, with D tentatively TRBD1 or TRBD2 (6 bases each). Trimming removed 8 bases from V and 4 bases from J, with 21 bases in between. The CDR3 has 15 residues. Germline V gene data show CDR1 as MNHEY and CDR2 as SVGEGT. The CDR3 is CASLPEGGFLYEQYF. CDR3 bases: TGTGCCAGCTTACCCGAGGGGGGCTTTCTTTACGAGCAGTACTTC.

On this clonotype itself: Because the CDR3 is missing its conserved closing phenylalanine or tryptophan, this is likely a read error. V usage is TRBV13 and J usage is TRBJ2-7; 8 bases fit TRBD1. The germline gives CDR1 PRHDT, CDR2 FYEKMQ (reference sequence). Trimming at V came to 7 bases and at J to 2 bases, leaving 13 bases not matched to a gene. CDR3 size: 16 residues. The chain's CDR3 is CASNPAPGQEPYEQYL. The DNA of the CDR3 is TGTGCCAGCAACCCGGCCCCGGGACAGGAGCCCTACGAGCAGTACCTC.

This clonotype was recorded a few times. Here the CDR3 reads CASSIFPGQGNEQYF. CDR3 sequence (DNA): TGTGCCAGTAGTATCTTCCCGGGACAGGGGAACGAGCAGTACTTC. The genes are TRBV19 and TRBJ2-7; 10 bases are a match to TRBD1. The germline V gene encodes CDR1 LNHDA and CDR2 SQIVND (reference sequence). This CDR3 has 15 amino acids. V shed 3 bases, J shed 5 bases, and the junction held 7 bases outside the gene matches.

This clonotype was seen repeatedly, ten times or more. This chain connects TRBV28 to TRBJ1-4, with D hard to call. Germline assignment: CDR1 MDHEN and CDR2 SYDVKM. V was clipped by 5 bases and J by 3 bases, with 10 bases between them. This CDR3 has 14 residues. CDR3 sequence reads: CASSASQPNEKLFF. The CDR3 DNA follows: TGTGCCAGCAGTGCATCGCAGCCTAATGAAAAACTGTTTTTT.

At least ten counts were recorded for this clonotype. The chain joins TRBV20-1 to TRBJ1-1; D not certain. CDR3 length: 16 amino acids. Germline V gene data show CDR1 as DFQATT and CDR2 as SNEGSKA (reference sequence). V was pared by 0 bases and J by 2 bases, with 16 bases between. CDR3 amino acids: CSARDIGRAENTEAFF. Here the CDR3 DNA reads TGCAGTGCTAGAGATATTGGCCGGGCTGAAAACACTGAAGCTTTCTTT.

This clonotype has only one observation. Because the CDR3 is missing its conserved closing phenylalanine or tryptophan, this is likely a read error. This rearrangement joins TRBV12-5 to TRBJ2-3; TRBD1 agrees at 7 bases. V lost 7 bases and J lost 0; bases outside the gene matches: 7. The length of the CDR3 is 15 residues. CDR1 LGHNT and CDR2 FRNRAP come from the germline V gene. CDR3 nucleotide sequence: TGTGCTAGTGTAGCAGGGGGAACAAGCACAGATACGCAGTATCTT. This codes for CASVAGGTSTDTQYL.

This chain links TRBV27 with TRBJ2-7, with D perhaps TRBD1 (6 bases). V lost 4 bases, J lost 4 bases, and 11 bases lay in between. This CDR3 region has 13 residues. The germline gives CDR1 MNHEY, CDR2 SMNVEV (reference sequence). The DNA for the CDR3 is TGTGCCAGCAGTTCCTCAGGGGTGTACGAGCAGTACTTC. Translating it yields CASSSSGVYEQYF.

V is TRBV24-1 and J is TRBJ2-1; TRBD1 matches 10 bases. Germline lookup yields CDR1 KGHDR and CDR2 SFDVKD. This CDR3 has 14 residues. Trimming cost V 9 bases and J 8 bases; bases outside gene matches: 9. The chain's CDR3 is CATAGTGDRDEQFF. In DNA, the CDR3 is TGTGCCACCGCCGGGACAGGGGATAGGGATGAGCAGTTCTTC.

The sample holds a few counts of this clonotype. The V and J genes are TRBV19 and TRBJ1-6; D may be TRBD1 (6 bases). Trimming pared 3 bases from V and 7 bases from J, leaving 10 bases between. The CDR3 runs 14 residues. Germline-derived CDR1 and CDR2 are LNHDA and SQIVND (reference sequence). DNA of the CDR3: TGTGCCAGTAGTATGGACAGCCGAAATTCACCCCTCCACTTT. Translating gives CASSMDSRNSPLHF.

This clonotype has only a few counts. The rearrangement uses TRBV6-2 or TRBV6-3 and TRBJ1-2; no reliable D call. The CDR3 runs to 14 residues. The germline gives CDR1 MNHEY, CDR2 SVGEGT. Trimming cost V 2 bases and J 3 bases, with 10 bases left between them. The CDR3 here is CASSYGIAYYGYTF. The CDR3 DNA is TGTGCCAGCAGTTACGGGATAGCTTACTATGGCTACACCTTC.

The table lists this clonotype with a few counts. The chain joins TRBV28 to TRBJ1-4, with 10 bases matching TRBD1. CDR1 is MDHEN, CDR2 SYDVKM, per germline. After removal of 6 bases from V and 7 bases from J, the junction contained 5 bases not matched to a gene. This CDR3 contains 14 residues. For the CDR3, the DNA is TGTGCCAGCAGAGAGACAGGGGGCGGTGAAAAACTGTTTTTT. Translation gives CASRETGGGEKLFF.